The 11 T cell receptor beta chains below come from one sample, sequenced in a study of PD-1 blockade in classical Hodgkin lymphoma. Time point meaning: cycle 4 day 1 (C4D1), after 5 to 7 weeks of nivolumab. Every patient had relapsed following autologous stem cell transplantation, and cohorts differed in brentuximab vedotin exposure. TCRdb's copy holds only in-frame clones and misses some; the assay was immunoSEQ multiplex PCR. This table holds tens of thousands of clones, around 80% found once. The sample here was peripheral blood mononuclear cells (PBMCs), taken before the fourth cycle of nivolumab. All receptors derive from a human donor with classical Hodgkin lymphoma.

This clone is a singleton in its sample. In DNA, the CDR3 is TGTGCCAGCAGCTTAAATAGACGGAACAACTATGGCTACACCTTC. Encoded protein: CASSLNRRNNYGYTF. The chain uses TRBV13 and TRBJ1-2; D ambiguous. The CDR3 consists of 15 residues. V was clipped by 2 bases and J by 2 bases, with 12 bases between them. CDR1 and CDR2 (germline): PRHDT, FYEKMQ (reference sequence).

The chain recombines TRBV5-4 with TRBJ1-2, with no clear D. The V end lost 3 bases, the J end lost 4 bases, and 13 bases lay between the germline ends. Germline V CDR1 and CDR2: SGHNT, YYREEE (reference sequence). CDR3 size: 14 residues. The CDR3 bases are TGTGCCAGCAGCTCCGGACGGGAATTCTATGGCTACACCTTC. The encoded protein is CASSSGREFYGYTF.

V is TRBV28 and J is TRBJ2-7; 10 nucleotides match TRBD1. Germline V gene lookup returns CDR1 MDHEN and CDR2 SYDVKM. The CDR3 runs 20 residues. The V and J ends lost 2 bases and 4 bases, in that order; junction bases with no gene match: 20. In DNA form, the CDR3 reads TGTGCCAGCAGTTTAGGGGGGGACAGGGGACCACTCCCGGTGTGGTACGAGCAGTACTTC. Protein product: CASSLGGDRGPLPVWYEQYF.

The genes are TRBV5-1 and TRBJ1-1; D unresolved. The length of the CDR3 is 16 residues. Germline CDR1 reads SGHRS; CDR2 reads YFSETQ. The V and J ends lost 3 bases and 0 bases respectively, with 15 bases between them. The CDR3 loop reads CASSSHRTDMNTEAFF. For the CDR3, the DNA is TGCGCCAGCAGCTCGCATCGGACGGATATGAACACTGAAGCTTTCTTT.

This clone was counted a single time. The chain couples TRBV4-1 to TRBJ2-1; 9 nucleotides line up with TRBD2. The CDR3 is 16 amino acids. After removal of 0 bases from V and 7 bases from J, the junction contained 7 bases not matched to a gene. Per the germline V gene, CDR1 is MGHRA and CDR2 is YSYEKL. The CDR3 sequence: CASSQEGAGGWNEQFF. For the CDR3, the DNA is TGCGCCAGCAGCCAAGAGGGCGCGGGGGGGTGGAATGAGCAGTTCTTC.

The chain has TRBV7-9 and TRBJ2-7; no definite D call. V dropped 3 bases and J dropped 6 bases, with 12 bases sitting between them. The CDR3 sequence is 13 residues long. Looked up from germline, CDR1 is SEHNR and CDR2 is FQNEAQ (reference sequence). The CDR3 DNA reads TGTGCCAGCAGCTTCTACTCCCGTGCCGAGCAGTACTTC. Translated: CASSFYSRAEQYF.

This rearrangement joins TRBV18 to TRBJ2-7; TRBD2 is a possible D gene (6 bases). V was trimmed by 6 bases and J by 7 bases, leaving 25 bases between them. Per germline, CDR1 KGHSH and CDR2 LQKENI. The CDR3 is made up of 16 amino acids. CDR3 in DNA: TGTGCCAGCTCCGGGACCCTCATAGGAGGGTCGAGGGAGCAGTACTTC. It is translated as CASSGTLIGGSREQYF.

The V and J genes are TRBV4-1 and TRBJ2-3, with D possibly TRBD1 on 6 matching bases. The germline CDR1 and CDR2 sequences are MGHRA and YSYEKL. V was pared by 4 bases and J by 2 bases, with 13 bases between. The CDR3 extends over 15 amino acids. CDR3 sequence: CASSPPLGATDTQYF. CDR3 nucleotide sequence: TGCGCCAGCAGCCCCCCTTTGGGGGCCACAGATACGCAGTATTTT.

In DNA form, the CDR3 reads TGTGCCAGCAGCCTCCAAGTCCCCCCGGCACACTACGAGCAGTACTTC. It is translated as CASSLQVPPAHYEQYF. This chain joins TRBV7-2 and TRBJ2-7, with D hard to call. The CDR3 sequence is 16 residues long. V gave up 5 bases and J gave up 3 bases, with 20 bases separating them. Germline lookup yields CDR1 SGHTA and CDR2 FQGNSA.

The chain links TRBV10-1 to TRBJ1-4, with TRBD1 as a possible D gene (5 bases). The CDR3 has 14 residues. Per the germline V gene, CDR1 is WNHNN and CDR2 is SYGVQD (reference sequence). V shed 3 bases and J shed 7 bases, with 12 bases lying between them. CDR3 nucleotide sequence: TGCGCCAGCAGTGATTCCCAGGGAAGTGAAAAACTGTTTTTT. Translated, it gives CASSDSQGSEKLFF.

The chain is built from TRBV14 and TRBJ2-7; a weak D match, TRBD2 (6 bases). The germline gives CDR1 SGHDN, CDR2 FVKESK. The length of the CDR3 is 14 residues. Trimming stripped 6 bases from V and 3 bases from J, with 15 bases between. The chain's CDR3 is CASSQPGLHYEQYF. The CDR3 DNA reads TGTGCCAGCAGTCAACCGGGACTCCACTACGAGCAGTACTTC.